The T cell receptor beta chain described here comes from a study of breast tumors, draining lymph nodes, adjacent tissues. TCRdb recomputed calls from the multiplex PCR reads with MiXCR, one row per CDR3 protein. The sample has about 150,000 distinct CDR3 sequences; about 22% are singletons. Axillary draining lymph nodes of breast cancer patients supplied the node samples. As concerns this clonotype: A much bigger clone sits one base away, suggesting this may be a read error.

The CDR3 loop spans 14 amino acids. Germline lookup yields CDR1 SGHNT and CDR2 YENEEA. The gene calls are TRBV11-3 and TRBJ2-5, with 8 bases lining up with TRBD1. What was sequenced was axillary lymph node tissue. The clonotype comes from a female donor with breast cancer. Some clones in this sample may be carry-over from other donors' samples. CDR3 protein: CASSSGQDQGTQYF. The DNA for the CDR3 is TGTGCCAGCAGCTCGGGACAGGACCAAGGGACCCAGTACTTC. The complete variable domain, with remaining parts taken from reference TRBV11-3 and TRBJ2-5, reads EAGVVQSPRYKIIEKKQPVAFWCNPISGHNTLYWYLQNLGQGPELLIRYENEEAVDDSQLPKDRFSAERLKGVDSTLKIQPAELGDSAVYLCASSSGQDQGTQYFGPGTRLLVL.